Detailed here is one TCR beta chain. The table came from immunoSEQ multiplex PCR; TCRdb's copy has only in-frame clones and leaves some out. The sample shows tens of thousands of clones, just under 85% of them seen only once. Germline V gene sequence: CDR1 LNHDA, CDR2 SQIVND (reference sequence). This CDR3 has 14 residues. V was clipped by 5 bases and J by 4 bases; unmatched bases: 6. Regarding time point: pretreatment peripheral blood. The data were taken from a study of PD-L1 blockade in urothelial cancer. The source was PBMCs, collected around atezolizumab (anti-PD-L1) treatment. The origin of this receptor is a man in his forties with urothelial cancer. This rearrangement joins TRBV19 to TRBJ2-5, with 8 bases matching TRBD1. CDR3 region: CASSFRTGGETQYF. The DNA for the CDR3 is TGTGCCAGTAGTTTCCGCACAGGGGGAGAGACCCAGTACTTC.